The 10 T cell receptor beta chains below all came from one sample that was sequenced in a study of response to subunit inactivated influenza vaccine. TCRdb called the RT-PCR reads again in MiXCR, with one record for every CDR3 protein. In the table there are approximately 680,000 distinct CDR3 sequences, roughly 14% of which are singletons. The source was PBMCs from blood, collected 12 days after vaccination. All receptors derive from a man over 45 who received an inactivated influenza vaccine.

This clonotype has just a few counts. The chain links TRBV7-9 to TRBJ2-3; 7 bases line up with TRBD2. After removal of 5 bases from V and 4 bases from J, the junction contained 9 bases not matched to a gene. Germline loops: CDR1 SEHNR, CDR2 FQNEAQ (reference sequence). This CDR3 has 15 residues. CDR3 sequence reads: CASSRPSGRADTQYF. In DNA form, the CDR3 reads TGTGCCAGCAGCCGCCCTAGCGGACGGGCAGATACGCAGTATTTT.

The chain joins TRBV6-2 or TRBV6-3 to TRBJ2-2; 7 bases fit TRBD1. J was trimmed by 4 bases and V by 1 base; bases with no gene match: 6. The germline CDR1 and CDR2 sequences are MNHEY and SVGEGT. The CDR3 length is 16 residues. The CDR3 loop reads CASSYLYRGSTGELFF. The CDR3 DNA reads TGTGCCAGCAGTTACTTGTACAGGGGCTCCACCGGGGAGCTGTTTTTT.

The V and J genes are TRBV28 and TRBJ2-5; 9 bases fit TRBD2. Germline CDR1 and CDR2: MDHEN and SYDVKM. The CDR3 has 15 residues. Germline trimming cut 5 bases from V and 5 bases from J; bases unmatched to any gene: 9. The CDR3, as DNA: TGTGCCAGCAGTGCCTCGGGACTAGCAGTGGAGACCCAGTACTTC. Translating it yields CASSASGLAVETQYF.

This clonotype has at least ten counts. This CDR3 is CSVDAGNTGELFF. The CDR3 coding sequence is TGCAGCGTTGACGCGGGGAACACCGGGGAGCTGTTTTTT. V is TRBV29-1 and J is TRBJ2-2; possibly TRBD2 for D (5 bases). Germline V gives CDR1 SQVTM, CDR2 ANQGSEA. The ends were cut back, 3 bases at V and 1 base at J, with 6 bases in the middle. The CDR3 totals 13 residues.

This rearrangement joins TRBV29-1 to TRBJ2-3; D remains unclear. The germline V gene has CDR1 SQVTM and CDR2 ANQGSEA. Trimming cost V 0 bases and J 2 bases, with 12 bases left between them. The CDR3 loop spans 15 amino acids. The CDR3 protein is CSVEDQGRNTDTQYF. DNA for the CDR3: TGCAGCGTTGAAGATCAAGGGCGGAACACAGATACGCAGTATTTT.

This clonotype was observed a handful of times. The chain is built from TRBV7-9 and TRBJ1-4; 7 positions agree with TRBD1. CDR3 length equals 15 residues. Germline CDR1 and CDR2: SEHNR and FQNEAQ (reference sequence). The J segment lost 6 bases and the V segment lost 5 bases, leaving 9 bases of the junction unmatched. The CDR3: CASSPGQVKDEKLFF. In DNA form, the CDR3 reads TGTGCCAGCAGCCCCGGACAGGTGAAGGATGAAAAACTGTTTTTT. Full variable domain (outside the CDR3, taken from reference TRBV7-9 and TRBJ1-4): DTGVSQNPRHKITKRGQNVTFRCDPISEHNRLYWYRQTLGQGPEFLTYFQNEAQLEKSRLLSDRFSAERPKGSFSTLEIQRTEQGDSAMYLCASSPGQVKDEKLFFGSGTQLSVL.

This clonotype was detected ten times or more. The V call is TRBV7-6, the J call TRBJ2-1; 7 bases line up with TRBD1. CDR1 is SGHVS, CDR2 FNYEAQ, per germline. The CDR3 runs 16 residues. J lost 0 bases, V lost 5 bases, and 7 bases had no gene match. CDR3 amino acids: CASSRSRQGSYNEQFF. The CDR3 region has the DNA TGTGCCAGCAGCCGAAGCCGACAGGGCTCCTACAATGAGCAGTTCTTC.

This clonotype has only a few counts. This chain connects TRBV6-2 or TRBV6-3 to TRBJ1-1; D is possibly TRBD1 (5 bases). This CDR3 has 14 residues. Between the trimmed V and J ends, which lost 4 bases and 0 bases, there was a span of 9 bases. The germline CDR1 and CDR2 sequences are MNHEY and SVGEGT. CDR3 nucleotides: TGTGCCAGCAGTTCGGCGGACATGAACACTGAAGCTTTCTTT. Amino acid sequence: CASSSADMNTEAFF.

The chain couples TRBV4-1 to TRBJ1-1, with unresolved D. V lost 4 bases to trimming and J lost 7 bases, with 13 bases between them. The germline gives CDR1 MGHRA, CDR2 YSYEKL. CDR3 size: 13 residues. CDR3 amino acids: CASSRSVDREAFF. Here the CDR3 DNA reads TGCGCCAGCAGCCGTTCCGTGGACCGTGAAGCTTTCTTT.

This clonotype has just a few counts. The chain joins TRBV11-2 to TRBJ1-3, with 8 bases identical to TRBD1. The J segment lost 2 bases and the V segment lost 1 base, leaving 7 bases of the junction unmatched. The CDR3 covers 17 residues. Per germline, CDR1 SGHAT and CDR2 FQNNGV. For the CDR3, the DNA is TGTGCCAGCAGCTTAGTTCCAGGGGGCTCTACTGGAAACACCATATATTTT. The encoded protein is CASSLVPGGSTGNTIYF.